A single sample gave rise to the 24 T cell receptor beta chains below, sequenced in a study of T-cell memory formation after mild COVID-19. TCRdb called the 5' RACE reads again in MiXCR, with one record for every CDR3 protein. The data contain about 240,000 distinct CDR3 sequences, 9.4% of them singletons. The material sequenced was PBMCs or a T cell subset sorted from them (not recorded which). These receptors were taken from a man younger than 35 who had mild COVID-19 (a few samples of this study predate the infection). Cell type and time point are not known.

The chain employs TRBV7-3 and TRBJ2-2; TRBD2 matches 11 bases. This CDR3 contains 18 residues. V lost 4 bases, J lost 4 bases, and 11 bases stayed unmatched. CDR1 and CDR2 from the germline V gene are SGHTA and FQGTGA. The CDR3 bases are TGTGCCAGCAGCTCTAAAAAAACTAGCGGGGGCGCCACCGGGGAGCTGTTTTTT. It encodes CASSSKKTSGGATGELFF. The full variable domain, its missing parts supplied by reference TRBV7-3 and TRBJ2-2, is GAGVSQTPSNKVTEKGKYVELRCDPISGHTALYWYRQSLGQGPEFLIYFQGTGAADDSGLPNDRFFAVRPEGSVSTLKIQRTERGDSAVYLCASSSKKTSGGATGELFFGEGSRLTVL.

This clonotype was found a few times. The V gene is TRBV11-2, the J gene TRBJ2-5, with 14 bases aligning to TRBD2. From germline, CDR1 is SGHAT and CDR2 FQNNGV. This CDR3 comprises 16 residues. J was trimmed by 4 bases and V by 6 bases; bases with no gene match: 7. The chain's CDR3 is CASSSRLAGGRETQYF. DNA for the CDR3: TGTGCCAGCAGTTCACGACTAGCGGGGGGGCGAGAGACCCAGTACTTC.

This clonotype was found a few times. The CDR3 sequence: CASSLQVSQPQHF. The CDR3 bases are TGTGCCAGCAGTTTACAGGTCTCTCAGCCCCAGCATTTT. The J gene is TRBJ1-5, the V gene TRBV12-3 or TRBV12-4; D remains ambiguous. The CDR3 has 13 amino acids. The V end was cut by 2 bases, the J end by 6 bases, with 8 bases between.

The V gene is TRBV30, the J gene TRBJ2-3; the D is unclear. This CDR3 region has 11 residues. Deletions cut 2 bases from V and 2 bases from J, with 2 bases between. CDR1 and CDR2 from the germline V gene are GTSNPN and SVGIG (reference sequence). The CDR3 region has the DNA TGTGCCTGGAGTTACACAGATACGCAGTATTTT. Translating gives CAWSYTDTQYF. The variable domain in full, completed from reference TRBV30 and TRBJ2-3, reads SQTIHQWPATLVQPVGSPLSLECTVEGTSNPNLYWYRQAAGRGLQLLFYSVGIGQISSEVPQNLSASRPQDRQFILSSKKLLLSDSGFYLCAWSYTDTQYFGPGTRLTVL.

CDR3: CATGQFYEQYV. The CDR3 DNA is TGTGCCACGGGACAGTTCTACGAGCAGTACGTC. The chain employs TRBV10-3 and TRBJ2-7; TRBD1 matches at 7 bases. The V segment lost 10 bases and the J segment 3 bases; nucleotides outside the gene matches: 3. The CDR3 length is 11 residues. Looked up from germline, CDR1 is ENHRY and CDR2 is SYGVKD.

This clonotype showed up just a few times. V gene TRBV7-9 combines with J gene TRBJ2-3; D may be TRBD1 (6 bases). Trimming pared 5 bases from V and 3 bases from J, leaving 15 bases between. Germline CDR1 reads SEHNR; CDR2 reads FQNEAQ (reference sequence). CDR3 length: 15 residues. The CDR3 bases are TGTGCCAGCAGCCAGATAGGGGGTGAGACAGATACGCAGTATTTT. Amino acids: CASSQIGGETDTQYF.

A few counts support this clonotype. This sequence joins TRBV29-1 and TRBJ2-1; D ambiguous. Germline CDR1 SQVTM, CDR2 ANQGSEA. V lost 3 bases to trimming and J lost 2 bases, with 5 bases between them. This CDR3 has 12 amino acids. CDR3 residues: CSVDTAYNEQFF. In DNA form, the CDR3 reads TGCAGCGTTGATACCGCCTACAATGAGCAGTTCTTC.

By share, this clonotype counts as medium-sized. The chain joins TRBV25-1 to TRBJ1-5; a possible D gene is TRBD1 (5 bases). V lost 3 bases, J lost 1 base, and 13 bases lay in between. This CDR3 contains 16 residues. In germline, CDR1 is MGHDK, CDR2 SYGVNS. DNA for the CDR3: TGTGCCAGCAGTGACCGGGCCTGGGACAGCAATCAGCCCCAGCATTTT. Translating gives CASSDRAWDSNQPQHF.

The CDR3 reads CASSADGNQETQYF. Here the CDR3 DNA reads TGTGCCAGCAGCGCGGACGGGAACCAAGAGACCCAGTACTTC. J is TRBJ2-5 and V is TRBV9; tentative D call: TRBD2 (5 bases). The germline CDR1 and CDR2 sequences are SGDLS and YYNGEE. The CDR3 sequence is 14 residues long. V lost 3 bases and J lost 0, with 9 bases in between.

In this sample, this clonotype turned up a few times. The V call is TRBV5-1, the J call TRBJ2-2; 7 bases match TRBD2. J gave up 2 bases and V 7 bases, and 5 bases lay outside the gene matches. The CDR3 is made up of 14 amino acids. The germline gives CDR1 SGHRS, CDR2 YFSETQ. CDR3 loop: CASGPGLNTGELFF. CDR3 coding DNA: TGCGCCAGCGGACCGGGACTAAACACCGGGGAGCTGTTTTTT.

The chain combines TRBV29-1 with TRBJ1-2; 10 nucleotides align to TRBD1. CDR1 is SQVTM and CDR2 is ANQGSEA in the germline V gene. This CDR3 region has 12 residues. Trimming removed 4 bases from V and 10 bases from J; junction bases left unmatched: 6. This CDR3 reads CSVAPGQGDYTF. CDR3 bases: TGCAGCGTTGCCCCCGGACAGGGGGACTACACCTTC.

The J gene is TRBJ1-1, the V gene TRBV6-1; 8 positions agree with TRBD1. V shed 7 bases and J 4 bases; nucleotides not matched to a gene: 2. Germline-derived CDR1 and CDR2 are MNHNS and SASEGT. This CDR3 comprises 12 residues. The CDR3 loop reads CASMDRVTEAFF. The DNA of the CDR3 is TGTGCCAGCATGGACAGGGTCACTGAAGCTTTCTTT.

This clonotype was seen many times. The CDR3 bases are TGTGCCACCAGCCTCCAGGGGGCCACTGAAGCTTTCTTT. Amino acid sequence: CATSLQGATEAFF. This chain uses TRBV15 with TRBJ1-1; TRBD1 aligns across 8 bases. Germline V gives CDR1 LNHNV, CDR2 YYDKDF (reference sequence). J was trimmed by 4 bases and V by 5 bases; bases with no gene match: 3. This CDR3 region has 13 residues.

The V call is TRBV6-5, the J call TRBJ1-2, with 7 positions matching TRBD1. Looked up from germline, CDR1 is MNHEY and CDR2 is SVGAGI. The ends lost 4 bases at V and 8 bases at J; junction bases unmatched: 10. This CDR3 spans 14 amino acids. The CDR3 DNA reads TGTGCCAGCAGTTTAAACCCGCAGGGGGGCGGCTACACCTTC. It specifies CASSLNPQGGGYTF.

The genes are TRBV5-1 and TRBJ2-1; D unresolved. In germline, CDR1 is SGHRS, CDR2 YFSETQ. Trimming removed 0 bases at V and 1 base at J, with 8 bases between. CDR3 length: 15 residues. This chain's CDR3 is CASSLGKGSYNEQFF. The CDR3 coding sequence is TGCGCCAGCAGCTTGGGGAAGGGATCCTACAATGAGCAGTTCTTC.

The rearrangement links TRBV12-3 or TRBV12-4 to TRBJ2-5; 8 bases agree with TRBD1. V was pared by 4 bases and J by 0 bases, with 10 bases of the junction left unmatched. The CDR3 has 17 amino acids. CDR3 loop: CASSSPQGAPYQETQYF. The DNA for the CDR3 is TGTGCCAGCAGTTCGCCTCAGGGGGCCCCGTACCAAGAGACCCAGTACTTC.

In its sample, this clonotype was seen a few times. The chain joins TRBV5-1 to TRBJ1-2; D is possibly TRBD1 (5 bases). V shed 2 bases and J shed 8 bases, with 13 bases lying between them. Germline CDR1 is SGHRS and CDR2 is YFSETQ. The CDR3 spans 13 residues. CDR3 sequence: CASSLDSPLGYTF. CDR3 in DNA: TGCGCCAGCAGCTTAGACAGCCCCTTGGGCTACACCTTC.

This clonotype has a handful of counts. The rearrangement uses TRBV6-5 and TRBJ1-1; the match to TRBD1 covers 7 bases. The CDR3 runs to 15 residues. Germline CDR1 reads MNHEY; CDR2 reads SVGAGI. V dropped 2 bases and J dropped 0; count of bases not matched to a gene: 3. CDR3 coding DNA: TGTGCCAGCAGTTACCCGGGACAGATGAACACTGAAGCTTTCTTT. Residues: CASSYPGQMNTEAFF.

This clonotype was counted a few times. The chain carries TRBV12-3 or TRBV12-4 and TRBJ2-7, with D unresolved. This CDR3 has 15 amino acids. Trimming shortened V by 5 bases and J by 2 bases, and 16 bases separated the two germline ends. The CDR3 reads CASSPSSRLTYEQYF. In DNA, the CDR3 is TGTGCCAGCAGTCCCAGTAGCAGGCTCACCTACGAGCAGTACTTC.

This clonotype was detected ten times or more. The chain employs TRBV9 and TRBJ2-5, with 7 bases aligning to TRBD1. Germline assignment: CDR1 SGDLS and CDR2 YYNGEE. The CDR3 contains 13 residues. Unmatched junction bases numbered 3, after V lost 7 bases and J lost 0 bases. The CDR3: CASGDRYQETQYF. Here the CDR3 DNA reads TGTGCCAGCGGGGACAGATACCAAGAGACCCAGTACTTC.

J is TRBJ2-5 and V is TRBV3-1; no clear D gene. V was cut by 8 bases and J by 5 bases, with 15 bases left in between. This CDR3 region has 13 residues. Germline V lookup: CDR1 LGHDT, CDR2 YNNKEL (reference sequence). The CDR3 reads CASRRVEWETQYF. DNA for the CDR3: TGTGCCAGCCGCAGAGTGGAGTGGGAGACCCAGTACTTC.

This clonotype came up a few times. The CDR3 DNA reads as TGTGCCATCGTGGCCCTGAACACTGAAGCTTTCTTT. It translates to CAIVALNTEAFF. V usage is TRBV10-3 and J usage is TRBJ1-1, with D uncertain. This CDR3 region has 12 residues. Germline CDR1 reads ENHRY; CDR2 reads SYGVKD. V was cut by 8 bases and J by 0 bases, with 7 bases left in between.

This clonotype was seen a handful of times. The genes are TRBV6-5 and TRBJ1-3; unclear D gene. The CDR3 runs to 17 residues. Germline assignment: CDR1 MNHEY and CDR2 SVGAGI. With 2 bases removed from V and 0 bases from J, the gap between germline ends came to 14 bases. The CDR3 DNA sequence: TGTGCCAGCAGTTACCTGGAGGAGTACTTCTCTGGAAACACCATATATTTT. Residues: CASSYLEEYFSGNTIYF.

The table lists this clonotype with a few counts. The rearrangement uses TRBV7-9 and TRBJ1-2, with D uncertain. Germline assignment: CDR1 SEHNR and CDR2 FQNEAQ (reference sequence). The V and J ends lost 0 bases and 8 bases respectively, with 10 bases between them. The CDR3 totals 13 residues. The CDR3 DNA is TGTGCCAGCAGCTTAGCGGCAGGCCGGGGCTACACCTTC. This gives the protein CASSLAAGRGYTF.